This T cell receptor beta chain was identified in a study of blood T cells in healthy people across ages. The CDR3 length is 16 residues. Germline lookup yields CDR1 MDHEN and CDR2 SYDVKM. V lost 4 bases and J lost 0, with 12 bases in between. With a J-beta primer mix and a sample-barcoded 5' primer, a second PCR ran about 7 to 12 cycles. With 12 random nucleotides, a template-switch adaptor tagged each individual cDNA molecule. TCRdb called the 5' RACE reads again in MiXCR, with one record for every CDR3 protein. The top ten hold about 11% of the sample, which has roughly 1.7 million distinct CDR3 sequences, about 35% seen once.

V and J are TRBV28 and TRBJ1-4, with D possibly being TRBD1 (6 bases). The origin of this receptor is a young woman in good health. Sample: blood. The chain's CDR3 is CASSSRDIATNEKLFF. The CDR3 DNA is TGTGCCAGCAGTTCCCGGGACATCGCAACTAATGAAAAACTGTTTTTT. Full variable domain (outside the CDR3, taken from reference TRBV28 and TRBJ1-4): DVKVTQSSRYLVKRTGEKVFLECVQDMDHENMFWYRQDPGLGLRLIYFSYDVKMKEKGDIPEGYSVSREKKERFSLILESASTNQTSMYLCASSSRDIATNEKLFFGSGTQLSVL.